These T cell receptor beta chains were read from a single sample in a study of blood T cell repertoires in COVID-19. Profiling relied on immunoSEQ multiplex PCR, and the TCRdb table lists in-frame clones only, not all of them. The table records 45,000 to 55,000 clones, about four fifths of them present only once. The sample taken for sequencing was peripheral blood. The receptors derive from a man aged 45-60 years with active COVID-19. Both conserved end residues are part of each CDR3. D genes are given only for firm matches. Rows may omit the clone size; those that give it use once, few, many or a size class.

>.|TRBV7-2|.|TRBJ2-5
TGTGCCAGCAGCTTAAGACGGACTGTAGAGACCCAGTACTTC
CASSLRRTVETQYF
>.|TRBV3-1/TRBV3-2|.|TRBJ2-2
TGTGCCAGCAGCTCTTTAAACACCGGGGAGCTGTTTTTT
CASSSLNTGELFF
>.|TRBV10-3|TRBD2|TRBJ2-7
TGTGCCATCGGTCTAGCGGGGGGGGTTTACGAGCAGTACTTC
CAIGLAGGVYEQYF
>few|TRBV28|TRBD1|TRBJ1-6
TGTGCCAGCAGTCTAGGACAGGGGAGGTCACCCCTCCACTTT
CASSLGQGRSPLHF
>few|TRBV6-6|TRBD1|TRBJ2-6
TGTGCCAGCAGTTTCGGGACAGGGGCTGGGGCCAACGTCCTGACTTTC
CASSFGTGAGANVLTF
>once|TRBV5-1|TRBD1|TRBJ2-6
TGCGCCAGCAGCTTGGATCCCATGGACAGGTCTCTCCTTACTGGGGCCAACGTCCTGACTTTC
CASSLDPMDRSLLTGANVLTF
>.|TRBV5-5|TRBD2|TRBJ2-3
TGTGCCAGCAGCTTGGCGACTAGCGGGGGTTTCACAGATACGCAGTATTTT
CASSLATSGGFTDTQYF
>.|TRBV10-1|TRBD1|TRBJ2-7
TGCGCCAGCAGTGAGACGGGACAGGGTAACTACGAGCAGTACTTC
CASSETGQGNYEQYF
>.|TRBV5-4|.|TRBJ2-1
TGTGCCAGCAGCCTGGGACAACAGTCCTACAATGAGCAGTTCTTC
CASSLGQQSYNEQFF
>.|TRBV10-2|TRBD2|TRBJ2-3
TGCGCCAGCAGTGAGACTAGCGGGGGGGCCATTGTATCAGATACGCAGTATTTT
CASSETSGGAIVSDTQYF
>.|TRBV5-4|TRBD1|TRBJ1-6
TGTGCCAGCAGCTCGGACAGGATGTCCTATAATTCACCCCTCCACTTT
CASSSDRMSYNSPLHF
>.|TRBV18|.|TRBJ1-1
TGTGCCAGCTCCCCGGACAGCTATCCCACTGAAGCTTTCTTT
CASSPDSYPTEAFF
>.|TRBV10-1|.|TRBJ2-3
TGCGCCAGCAGCAGGGGAGATATTACAGATACGCAGTATTTT
CASSRGDITDTQYF
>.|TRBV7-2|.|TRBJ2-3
TGTGCCAGCAGCTTAGTCACCAGGGCGTCTAGCACAGATACGCAGTATTTT
CASSLVTRASSTDTQYF
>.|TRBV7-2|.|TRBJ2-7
TGTGCCAGCAGCTTAGCGCATGAGTCTTACGAGCAGTACTTC
CASSLAHESYEQYF
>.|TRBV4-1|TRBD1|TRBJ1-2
TGCGCCAGCAGCCAAGATGTAGGGACAGGGGGTGCGGCTGGCTACACCTTC
CASSQDVGTGGAAGYTF
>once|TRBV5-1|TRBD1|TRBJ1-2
TGCGCCAGCCACCGGGACAGCTCAATAAGGTCCAACTATGGCTACACCTTC
CASHRDSSIRSNYGYTF
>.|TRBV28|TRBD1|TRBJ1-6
TGTGCCAGCACTCCGGGACAGGGAAATTCACCCCTCCACTTT
CASTPGQGNSPLHF
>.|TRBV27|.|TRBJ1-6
TGTGCCACCACTAGTTTAATTCGCCGGGGAAAAGGTTCACCCCTCCACTTT
CATTSLIRRGKGSPLHF
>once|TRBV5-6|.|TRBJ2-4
TGTGCCAGCAGCTTGTTTTATCGGGATCTAGCCAAAAACATTCAGTACTTC
CASSLFYRDLAKNIQYF
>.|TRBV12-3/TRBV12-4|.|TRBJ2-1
TGTGCCAGCACTCTTAACTTGGATGAGCAGTTCTTC
CASTLNLDEQFF
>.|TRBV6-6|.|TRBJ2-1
TGTGCCAGCCGCGCGAGTGCCAATGAGCAGTTCTTC
CASRASANEQFF
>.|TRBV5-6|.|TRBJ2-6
TGTGCCAGCAGCTTGGAGGGGTATTGGCGCCTAAACGGGGCCAACGTCCTGACTTTC
CASSLEGYWRLNGANVLTF
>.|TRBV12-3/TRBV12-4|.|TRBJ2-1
TGTGCCAGCAGTTTAGCACAGGGCGATGAGCAGTTCTTC
CASSLAQGDEQFF
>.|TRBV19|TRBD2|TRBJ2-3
TGTGCCAGTAGTATGGTCCCCCTAGCGGGTTCCACAGATACGCAGTATTTT
CASSMVPLAGSTDTQYF
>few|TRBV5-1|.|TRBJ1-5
TGCGCCAGCAGCTTGGAGGGGGTGAACAATCAGCCCCAGCATTTT
CASSLEGVNNQPQHF
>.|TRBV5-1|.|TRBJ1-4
TGCGCCAGCAGCTTGGTGGGGGCTTATGAAAAACTGTTTTTT
CASSLVGAYEKLFF
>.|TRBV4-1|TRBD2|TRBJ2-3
TGCGCCAGCAGTCACATGGGACTAGCGGGGATCACAGATACGCAGTATTTT
CASSHMGLAGITDTQYF
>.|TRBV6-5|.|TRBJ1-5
TGTGCCAGCAGTCTCCAGGGGTTTGATCAGCCCCAGCATTTT
CASSLQGFDQPQHF
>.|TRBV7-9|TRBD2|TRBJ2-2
TGTGCCAGCAGCTTAGGCGGGGGGCGTACGAACACCGGGGAGCTGTTTTTT
CASSLGGGRTNTGELFF
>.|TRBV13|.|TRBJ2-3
TGTGCCAGCAGCTTAGCTGGGCAGGGAACAGATACGCAGTATTTT
CASSLAGQGTDTQYF
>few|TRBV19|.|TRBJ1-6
TGTGCCAATAAGGACACGGCAAAGATTTGTTCACCCCTCCACTTT
CANKDTAKICSPLHF
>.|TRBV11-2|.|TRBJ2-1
TGTGCCAGCAGCCAACGACCGGGACTGGGATATAATGAGCAGTTCTTC
CASSQRPGLGYNEQFF
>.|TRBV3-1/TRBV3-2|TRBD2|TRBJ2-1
TGTGCCAGCAGCCGTTCCGGGACTACTAACTACAATGAGCAGTTCTTC
CASSRSGTTNYNEQFF
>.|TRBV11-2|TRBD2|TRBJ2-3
TGTGCCAGCAGCTCGGGGGGTGATACGCAGTATTTT
CASSSGGDTQYF
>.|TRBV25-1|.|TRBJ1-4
TGTGCCATACTCAGGGGCAGCCCGGCAACTAATGAAAAACTGTTTTTT
CAILRGSPATNEKLFF
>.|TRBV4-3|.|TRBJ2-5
TGCGCCAGCAGCCAAGATCTACTAAAAGAGACCCAGTACTTC
CASSQDLLKETQYF
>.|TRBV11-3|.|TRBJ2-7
TGTGCCAGCAGCCCGGGGCTTAAGAGGACTAACGAGCAGTACTTC
CASSPGLKRTNEQYF
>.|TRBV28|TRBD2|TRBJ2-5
TGTGCCAGCAGACCGGGACTAGCGGGGGTGAGAGAGACCCAGTACTTC
CASRPGLAGVRETQYF
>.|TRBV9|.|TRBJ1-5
TGTGCCAGCAGCGTAGCTACCGGGAAGGGCAATCAGCCCCAGCATTTT
CASSVATGKGNQPQHF
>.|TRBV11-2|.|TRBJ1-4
TGTGCCAGCATCCTTCCTCGGAATGAAAAACTGTTTTTT
CASILPRNEKLFF
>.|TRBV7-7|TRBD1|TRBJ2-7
TGTGCCAGCAGCTCCGGGACAGGACCCTTCTACGAGCAGTACTTC
CASSSGTGPFYEQYF
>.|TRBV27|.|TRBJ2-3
TGTGCCAGCAGACTCCCATTCCAGTATTTT
CASRLPFQYF
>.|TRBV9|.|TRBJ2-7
TGTGCCAGCAGCCTGACGGGAGTCTCCTACGAGCAGTACTTC
CASSLTGVSYEQYF
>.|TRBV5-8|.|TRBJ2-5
TGTGCCAGGGGTCGGAAGGGAAGGGCTAGCGACGGACAAGAGACCCAGTACTTC
CARGRKGRASDGQETQYF
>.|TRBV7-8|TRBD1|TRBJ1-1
TGTGCCAGCAGCTTAGATCTGGACAGGGGAAGAACTGAAGCTTTCTTT
CASSLDLDRGRTEAFF
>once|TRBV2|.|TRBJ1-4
TGTGCCAGCAGTGACCCGAAAGTAGGACAGATGAATGAAAAACTGTTTTTT
CASSDPKVGQMNEKLFF
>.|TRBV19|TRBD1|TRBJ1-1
TGTGCCAGTAGTCTACAGGGGGCGGAATGGAACACTGAAGCTTTCTTT
CASSLQGAEWNTEAFF
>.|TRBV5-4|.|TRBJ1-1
TGTGCCAGCAGCTGGGGACAAAACACTGAAGCTTTCTTT
CASSWGQNTEAFF
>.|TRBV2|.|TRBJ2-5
TGTGCCAGCAGCCTGGGACTCCTTAAGCAGAACTTC
CASSLGLLKQNF
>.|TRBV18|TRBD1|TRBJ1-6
TGTGCCAGCTCACCAGCCCTGACAGGGGCGGATTCACCCCTCCACTTT
CASSPALTGADSPLHF
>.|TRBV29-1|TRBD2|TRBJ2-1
TGCAGCGACGGGGGGGTATACAATGAGCAGTTCTTC
CSDGGVYNEQFF
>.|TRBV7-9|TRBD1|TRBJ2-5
TGTGCCAGCAGCACCTCGGACAGGGAAAGAGAGACCCAGTACTTC
CASSTSDRERETQYF
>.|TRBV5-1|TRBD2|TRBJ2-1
TGCGCCAGCAACCCGGCGGGGATAGCGGGGGACAATGAGCAGTTCTTC
CASNPAGIAGDNEQFF
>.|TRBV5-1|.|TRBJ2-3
TGCGCCAGCAGCTTGGCTTCCCCAGATACGCAGTATTTT
CASSLASPDTQYF
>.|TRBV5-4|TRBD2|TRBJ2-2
TGTGCCAGCAGAGAGGGACTAGCGGGGACCGGGGAGCTGTTTTTT
CASREGLAGTGELFF
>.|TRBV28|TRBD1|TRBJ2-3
TGTGCCAGCAGTTTGGGACAGGGGACAGATACGCAGTATTTT
CASSLGQGTDTQYF
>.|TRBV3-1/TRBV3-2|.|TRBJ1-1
TGTGCCAGCAGCCAAGCAGGGCAAGTGAACACTGAAGCTTTCTTT
CASSQAGQVNTEAFF
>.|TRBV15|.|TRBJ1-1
TGTGCCACCAGCAGAGAACGGGGGGTGGGTCGCACTGAAGCTTTCTTT
CATSRERGVGRTEAFF